The 17 T cell receptor beta chains given below trace back to one sample, sequenced in a study of ipilimumab plus nivolumab after autologous stem cell transplantation. The method was immunoSEQ multiplex PCR; TCRdb's version includes in-frame clones alone and lacks a portion of them. The data show almost 15,000 clones, around 79% seen once. The sample consisted of PBMCs, taken in a trial of ipilimumab plus nivolumab as post-transplant consolidation. All receptors come from a male donor with primary mediastinal lymphoma.

The chain employs TRBV2 and TRBJ1-5; D gene unclear. Per germline, CDR1 SNHLY and CDR2 FYNNEI. V lost 7 bases to trimming and J lost 5 bases, with 12 bases between them. The CDR3 totals 13 residues. The CDR3: CASTGRKYQPQHF. The CDR3 region has the DNA TGTGCCAGCACCGGGAGGAAGTATCAGCCCCAGCATTTT.

The chain combines TRBV27 with TRBJ2-1; 12 nucleotides match TRBD2. Germline trimming cut 1 base from V and 1 base from J; bases unmatched to any gene: 5. This CDR3 is 18 amino acids long. From germline, CDR1 is MNHEY and CDR2 SMNVEV (reference sequence). The CDR3 DNA reads TGTGCCAGCAGTTTATATCCTAGCGGGGGGGTTTCCTACAATGAGCAGTTCTTC. It encodes CASSLYPSGGVSYNEQFF.

V is TRBV14 and J is TRBJ2-7; 10 bases map to TRBD2. Germline CDR1 reads SGHDN; CDR2 reads FVKESK. There are 16 residues in the CDR3. The V gene end was trimmed by 1 base and the J gene end by 4 bases; junction bases not matched to a gene: 7. The CDR3 nucleotides read TGTGCCAGCAGCCAAGCCGGGACTAGCGCCTCATACGAGCAGTACTTC. This sequence encodes CASSQAGTSASYEQYF.

V and J are TRBV7-9 and TRBJ2-7; 7 nucleotides agree with TRBD1. V was clipped by 7 bases and J by 5 bases; unmatched bases: 8. The CDR3 spans 13 residues. Germline V gene sequence: CDR1 SEHNR, CDR2 FQNEAQ (reference sequence). CDR3 residues: CASIGTASHEQYF. The CDR3 DNA sequence: TGTGCCAGCATCGGGACAGCTTCCCACGAGCAGTACTTC.

The rearrangement uses TRBV29-1 and TRBJ1-2; 7 positions agree with TRBD1. Germline loops: CDR1 SQVTM, CDR2 ANQGSEA. V trimming: 4 bases; J trimming: 8 bases; junction bases outside the gene matches: 13. The CDR3 spans 14 residues. The CDR3 loop reads CSVGTGGHSGGYTF. CDR3 coding DNA: TGCAGCGTTGGGACAGGAGGCCATTCGGGCGGCTACACCTTC. Full variable domain (remainder filled in from reference TRBV29-1 and TRBJ1-2): SAVISQKPSRDICQRGTSLTIQCQVDSQVTMMFWYRQQPGQSLTLIATANQGSEATYESGFVIDKFPISRPNLTFSTLTVSNMSPEDSSIYLCSVGTGGHSGGYTFGSGTRLTVV.

This rearrangement joins TRBV4-2 to TRBJ1-6; 7 nucleotides match TRBD1. Germline lookup yields CDR1 LGHNA and CDR2 YNFKEQ. This CDR3 has 14 amino acids. V shed 0 bases, J shed 13 bases, and the junction held 6 bases outside the gene matches. CDR3: CASSQDRQGRPLHF. CDR3 in DNA: TGTGCCAGCAGCCAAGATCGACAGGGCCGTCCCCTCCACTTT.

This clone was counted between two and nine times. The chain joins TRBV9 to TRBJ2-3; 15 bases line up with TRBD2. This CDR3 region has 18 residues. CDR1 is SGDLS, CDR2 YYNGEE, per germline. V was pared by 0 bases and J by 5 bases, with 7 bases of the junction left unmatched. For the CDR3, the DNA is TGTGCCAGCAGCGTAGGGACTAGCGGGAGGGCCGGAAGAGATACGCAGTATTTT. The encoded protein is CASSVGTSGRAGRDTQYF.

The rearrangement links TRBV2 to TRBJ2-3, with TRBD1 matching 11 bases. J gave up 5 bases and V 6 bases, and 7 bases lay outside the gene matches. The CDR3 covers 15 residues. Germline assignment: CDR1 SNHLY and CDR2 FYNNEI. The CDR3 loop reads CASRPGTGGEDTQYF. CDR3 sequence (DNA): TGTGCCAGCAGACCCGGGACAGGGGGAGAAGATACGCAGTATTTT.

The chain has TRBV6-5 and TRBJ1-1; the D is unclear. Per the germline V gene, CDR1 is MNHEY and CDR2 is SVGAGI. V shed 0 bases and J shed 6 bases, with 14 bases lying between them. The CDR3 contains 15 residues. CDR3 bases: TGTGCCAGCAGTTACTCCTGGGCGTCGGCAGCTGAAGCTTTCTTT. Translating gives CASSYSWASAAEAFF.

This clone was seen only a few times. J is TRBJ2-7 and V is TRBV5-1; unclear D gene. CDR1 and CDR2 (germline): SGHRS, YFSETQ. The ends were cut back, 4 bases at V and 2 bases at J, with 16 bases in the middle. This CDR3 is 15 amino acids long. CDR3 amino acids: CASSPRGGSTYEQYF. The CDR3 nucleotides are TGCGCCAGCAGCCCCCGCGGTGGGTCCACCTACGAGCAGTACTTC.

This chain joins TRBV7-2 and TRBJ1-6, with D hard to call. Trimming cost V 3 bases and J 0 bases, with 9 bases left between them. The CDR3 is made up of 16 amino acids. CDR1 and CDR2 from the germline V gene are SGHTA and FQGNSA. CDR3 loop: CASSLTRSSYNSPLHF. Written as DNA, the CDR3 is TGTGCCAGCAGCTTGACACGGAGCTCCTATAATTCACCCCTCCACTTT.

The genes are TRBV28 and TRBJ1-4; D possibly corresponds to TRBD1 (5 bases). The germline CDR1 and CDR2 sequences are MDHEN and SYDVKM. V gave up 5 bases and J gave up 2 bases, with 15 bases separating them. The CDR3 has 16 residues. The CDR3 protein is CASSRHGGWTNEKLFF. The CDR3 region has the DNA TGTGCCAGCAGTAGACACGGGGGGTGGACTAATGAAAAACTGTTTTTT. Looking up the rest from reference TRBV28 and TRBJ1-4 gives the full variable domain: DVKVTQSSRYLVKRTGEKVFLECVQDMDHENMFWYRQDPGLGLRLIYFSYDVKMKEKGDIPEGYSVSREKKERFSLILESASTNQTSMYLCASSRHGGWTNEKLFFGSGTQLSVL.

This clone was seen more than once but under ten times. The chain combines TRBV19 with TRBJ2-7; 11 bases are a match to TRBD2. The CDR3 contains 13 residues. After removal of 5 bases from V and 6 bases from J, the junction contained 3 bases not matched to a gene. CDR1 and CDR2 from the germline V gene are LNHDA and SQIVND (reference sequence). Here the CDR3 reads CASSVTSGSEQYF. The CDR3 DNA is TGTGCCAGTAGTGTAACTAGCGGGAGCGAGCAGTACTTC.

The table lists this clone with a few counts. The chain recombines TRBV5-5 with TRBJ1-2; 7 bases fit TRBD1. V dropped 4 bases and J dropped 8; count of bases not matched to a gene: 8. Germline V lookup: CDR1 SGHKS, CDR2 YYEKEE (reference sequence). The CDR3 sequence is 13 residues long. The CDR3 spells CASSLDREEGYTF. Written as DNA, the CDR3 is TGTGCCAGCAGCCTTGACAGGGAAGAGGGCTACACCTTC.

This clone has just one count. J is TRBJ2-5 and V is TRBV6-6; TRBD2 agrees at 14 bases. The CDR3 has 15 residues. The junction had 5 bases not matched to a gene; V was cut back by 6 bases and J by 5 bases. CDR1 is MNHNY, CDR2 SVGAGI, per germline (reference sequence). The CDR3 DNA reads TGTGCCAGCAGGACTAGCGGGGGGGCCGTCGAGACCCAGTACTTC. As protein: CASRTSGGAVETQYF.

The chain employs TRBV11-1 and TRBJ1-2; weak D call: TRBD1 (6 bases). The CDR3 extends over 17 amino acids. In germline, CDR1 is SGHAT, CDR2 FQDESV (reference sequence). V was trimmed by 2 bases and J by 2 bases, leaving 18 bases between them. DNA of the CDR3: TGTGCCAGCAGCTTATACGCCGACAGGTCGATGAACTATGGCTACACCTTC. It is translated as CASSLYADRSMNYGYTF.

With regard to this clone: Within the sample, other DNA sequences also encode this same CDR3. The chain has TRBV16 and TRBJ2-3; D is uncertain. CDR3 size: 13 residues. V dropped 3 bases and J dropped 2 bases, with 6 bases sitting between them. Germline V lookup: CDR1 KGHSY, CDR2 FQNENV. In nucleotides, the CDR3 is TGTGCCAGCAGCCAGAGTAACACAGATACGCAGTATTTT. Translation: CASSQSNTDTQYF.